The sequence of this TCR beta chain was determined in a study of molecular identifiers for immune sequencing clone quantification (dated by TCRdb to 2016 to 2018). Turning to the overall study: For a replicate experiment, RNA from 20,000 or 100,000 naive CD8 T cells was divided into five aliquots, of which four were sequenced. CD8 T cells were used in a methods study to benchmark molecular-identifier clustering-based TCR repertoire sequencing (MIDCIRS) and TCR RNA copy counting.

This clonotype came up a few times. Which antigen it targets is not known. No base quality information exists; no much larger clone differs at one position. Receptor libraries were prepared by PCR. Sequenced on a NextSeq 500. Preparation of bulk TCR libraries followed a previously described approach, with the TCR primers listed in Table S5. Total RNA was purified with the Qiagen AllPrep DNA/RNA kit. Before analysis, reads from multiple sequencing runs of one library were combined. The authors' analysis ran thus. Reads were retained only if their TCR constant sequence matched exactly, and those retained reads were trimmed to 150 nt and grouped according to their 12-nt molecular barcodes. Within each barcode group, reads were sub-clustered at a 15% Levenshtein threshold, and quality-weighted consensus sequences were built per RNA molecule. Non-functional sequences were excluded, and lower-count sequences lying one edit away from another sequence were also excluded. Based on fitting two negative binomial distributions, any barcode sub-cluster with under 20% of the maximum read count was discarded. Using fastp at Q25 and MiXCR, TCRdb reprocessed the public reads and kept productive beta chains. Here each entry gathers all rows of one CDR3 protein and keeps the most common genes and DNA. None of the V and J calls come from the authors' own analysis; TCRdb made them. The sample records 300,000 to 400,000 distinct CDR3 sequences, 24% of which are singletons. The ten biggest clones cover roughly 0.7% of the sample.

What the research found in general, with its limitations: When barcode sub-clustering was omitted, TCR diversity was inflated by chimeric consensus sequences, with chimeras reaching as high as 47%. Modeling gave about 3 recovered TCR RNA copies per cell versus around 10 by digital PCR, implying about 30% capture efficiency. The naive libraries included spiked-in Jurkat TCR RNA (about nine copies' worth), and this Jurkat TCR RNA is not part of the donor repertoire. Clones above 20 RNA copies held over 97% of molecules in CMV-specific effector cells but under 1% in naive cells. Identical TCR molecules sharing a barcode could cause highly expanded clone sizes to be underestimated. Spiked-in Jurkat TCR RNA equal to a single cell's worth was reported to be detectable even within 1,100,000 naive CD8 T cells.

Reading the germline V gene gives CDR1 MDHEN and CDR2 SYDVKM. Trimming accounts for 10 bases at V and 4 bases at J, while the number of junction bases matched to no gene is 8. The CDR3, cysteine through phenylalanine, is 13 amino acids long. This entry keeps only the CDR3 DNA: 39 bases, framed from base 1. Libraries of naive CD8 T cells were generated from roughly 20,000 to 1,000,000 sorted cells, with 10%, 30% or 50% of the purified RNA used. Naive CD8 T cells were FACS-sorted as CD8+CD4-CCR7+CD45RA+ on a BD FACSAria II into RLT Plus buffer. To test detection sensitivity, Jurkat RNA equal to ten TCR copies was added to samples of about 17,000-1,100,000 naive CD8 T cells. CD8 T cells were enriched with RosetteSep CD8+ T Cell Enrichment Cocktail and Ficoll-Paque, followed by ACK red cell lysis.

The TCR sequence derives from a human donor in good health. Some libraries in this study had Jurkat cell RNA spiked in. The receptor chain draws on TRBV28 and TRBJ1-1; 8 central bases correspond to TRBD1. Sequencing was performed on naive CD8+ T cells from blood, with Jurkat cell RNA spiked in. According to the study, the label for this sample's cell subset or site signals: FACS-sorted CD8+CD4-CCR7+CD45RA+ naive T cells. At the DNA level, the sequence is TGTGCCATCCGAATGACAGGGGTCACTGAAGCTTTCTTT. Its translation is CAIRMTGVTEAFF. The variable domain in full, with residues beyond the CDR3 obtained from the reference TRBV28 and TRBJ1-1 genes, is DVKVTQSSRYLVKRTGEKVFLECVQDMDHENMFWYRQDPGLGLRLIYFSYDVKMKEKGDIPEGYSVSREKKERFSLILESASTNQTSMYLCAIRMTGVTEAFFGQGTRLTVV.